The present T cell receptor beta chain was sequenced within a study of cytomegalovirus exposure and HLA in healthy donors. Study-wide results and caveats: A prior analysis recorded that most TCR beta V segments were productive about 87% or about 30% of the time. The study put 150 to 200 TCR beta chains on its list as cytomegalovirus-associated.

PCR primers comprised 60 Vbeta and 13 Jbeta primers. Assay used: immunoSEQ multiplex PCR; TCRdb lists only in-frame clones, some missing. This table has 100,000 to 120,000 clones, 80% appearing once. The CDR3 totals 16 residues. Germline CDR1 reads SEHNR; CDR2 reads FQNEAQ (reference sequence). The J segment lost 1 base and the V segment lost 1 base, leaving 3 bases of the junction unmatched. About this clone itself: The antigen is not known.

The sequence was collected from a woman aged 55 to 70 in good health and CMV-seropositive. The sample was PBMCs. V gene TRBV7-9 combines with J gene TRBJ2-4; 8 positions agree with TRBD2. The CDR3 region is CASSLGTGGAKNIQYF. CDR3 bases: TGTGCCAGCAGCTTAGGTACGGGAGGGGCCAAAAACATTCAGTACTTC.